These 17 T cell receptor beta chains came from one sample sequenced in a study of T cells in localized non-small cell lung cancer. Assay used: immunoSEQ multiplex PCR; TCRdb lists only in-frame clones, some missing. Of about 30,000 clones detected, roughly nine tenths appear once; the ten largest clones hold 10% to 13%. The sequenced sample was peripheral blood, obtained before any cancer treatment. The receptors shown here come from a woman aged 35 to 70 with stage I lung adenocarcinoma.

The rearrangement joins TRBV6-1 to TRBJ2-7; the D call may be TRBD1 or TRBD2 (6 bases each). Trimming removed 6 bases from V and 3 bases from J, with 9 bases in between. The CDR3 consists of 12 residues. CDR1 and CDR2 from the germline V gene are MNHNS and SASEGT. This chain's CDR3 is CASREGVYEQYF. CDR3 DNA sequence: TGTGCCAGCAGGGAGGGGGTCTACGAGCAGTACTTC.

The chain combines TRBV4-3 with TRBJ1-4, with TRBD1 matching over 7 bases. Germline values: CDR1 LGHNA, CDR2 YSLEER. After removal of 8 bases from V and 0 bases from J, the junction contained 0 bases not matched to a gene. The CDR3 runs 13 residues. The CDR3 region is CASQGATNEKLFF. The CDR3 DNA reads TGCGCCAGCCAGGGGGCAACTAATGAAAAACTGTTTTTT.

The CDR3 sequence: CASSSSSLGYTF. DNA for the CDR3: TGTGCCAGCAGCTCATCAAGCTTAGGCTACACCTTC. The chain couples TRBV7-9 to TRBJ1-2; D is uncertain. The CDR3 runs to 12 residues. Trimming took 4 bases from V and 8 from J, leaving 11 bases between them. Per the germline V gene, CDR1 is SEHNR and CDR2 is FQNEAQ (reference sequence).

The V call is TRBV2, the J call TRBJ2-2, with no clear D. Germline CDR1 and CDR2: SNHLY and FYNNEI. This CDR3 has 12 amino acids. V lost 4 bases, J lost 7 bases, and 7 bases lay in between. Here the CDR3 reads CASSVEGGELFF. The CDR3 DNA follows: TGTGCCAGCAGTGTAGAAGGCGGGGAGCTGTTTTTT.

The V call is TRBV2, the J call TRBJ2-3, with 11 bases aligning to TRBD2. J gave up 8 bases and V 6 bases, and 7 bases lay outside the gene matches. CDR1 and CDR2 from the germline V gene are SNHLY and FYNNEI. The CDR3 spans 14 residues. Here the CDR3 reads CASRVAGGTGTQYF. The CDR3 coding sequence is TGTGCCAGCAGGGTAGCGGGGGGGACGGGTACGCAGTATTTT. Full variable domain (outside the CDR3, taken from reference TRBV2 and TRBJ2-3): EPEVTQTPSHQVTQMGQEVILRCVPISNHLYFYWYRQILGQKVEFLVSFYNNEISEKSEIFDDQFSVERPDGSNFTLKIRSTKLEDSAMYFCASRVAGGTGTQYFGPGTRLTVL.

The V call is TRBV5-1, the J call TRBJ2-3, with 15 bases identical to TRBD2. CDR3 size: 19 residues. The germline V gene encodes CDR1 SGHRS and CDR2 YFSETQ. After removal of 4 bases from V and 2 bases from J, the junction contained 11 bases not matched to a gene. CDR3 loop: CASSPWTSGGVNPTDTQYF. The CDR3 DNA reads as TGCGCCAGCAGCCCATGGACTAGCGGGGGGGTAAACCCCACAGATACGCAGTATTTT.

This sequence joins TRBV7-3 and TRBJ2-2; D is uncertain. This CDR3 is built from 13 residues. Germline V lookup: CDR1 SGHTA, CDR2 FQGTGA. V lost 6 bases, J lost 5 bases, and 10 bases lay in between. This CDR3 is CASRTGSTGELFF. CDR3 coding DNA: TGTGCCAGCAGGACCGGGTCAACCGGGGAGCTGTTTTTT. The variable domain in full, with the rest retrieved from reference TRBV7-3 and TRBJ2-2, is GAGVSQTPSNKVTEKGKYVELRCDPISGHTALYWYRQSLGQGPEFLIYFQGTGAADDSGLPNDRFFAVRPEGSVSTLKIQRTERGDSAVYLCASRTGSTGELFFGEGSRLTVL.

The chain recombines TRBV9 with TRBJ2-3; TRBD2 might be the D (6 bases). CDR3 length: 15 residues. CDR1 and CDR2 (germline): SGDLS, YYNGEE. The ends were cut back, 6 bases at V and 0 bases at J, with 14 bases in the middle. The CDR3: CASTPFGTSTDTQYF. The CDR3 DNA reads TGTGCCAGCACCCCGTTTGGGACTAGCACAGATACGCAGTATTTT.

The V and J genes are TRBV4-2 and TRBJ2-7; 14 bases map to TRBD2. Germline values: CDR1 LGHNA, CDR2 YNFKEQ. Unmatched junction bases numbered 4, after V lost 5 bases and J lost 1 base. The CDR3 is 16 residues long. CDR3 sequence reads: CASSGTSGGISYEQYF. For the CDR3, the DNA is TGTGCCAGCAGCGGGACTAGCGGGGGTATTTCCTACGAGCAGTACTTC.

The chain carries TRBV19 and TRBJ1-1; D remains unclear. Germline V gene lookup returns CDR1 LNHDA and CDR2 SQIVND (reference sequence). CDR3 length equals 14 residues. V lost 8 bases, J lost 0 bases, and 13 bases lay in between. The CDR3 sequence is CASRPNTLNTEAFF. The CDR3 nucleotides read TGTGCCAGTCGACCGAACACGCTGAACACTGAAGCTTTCTTT.

The rearrangement joins TRBV2 to TRBJ2-7, with D tentatively TRBD1 (5 bases). The V end was cut by 9 bases, the J end by 0 bases, with 18 bases between. The CDR3 runs to 15 residues. Germline-derived CDR1 and CDR2 are SNHLY and FYNNEI. The CDR3 sequence: CASHPYSTVSYEQYF. In DNA, the CDR3 is TGTGCCAGTCATCCCTACTCGACAGTCTCCTACGAGCAGTACTTC.

There are a few counts of this clone. This chain connects TRBV4-2 to TRBJ1-5; possibly TRBD1 for D (6 bases). Germline lookup yields CDR1 LGHNA and CDR2 YNFKEQ. The CDR3 has 15 residues. V dropped 0 bases and J dropped 9 bases, with 15 bases sitting between them. CDR3 coding DNA: TGTGCCAGCAGCCAAGAATCCGGGAAGGGGGGGCCCCAGCATTTT. This codes for CASSQESGKGGPQHF.

CDR3 sequence reads: CASSSNGLSLAAEELFF. The CDR3 DNA is TGTGCCAGCAGCTCGAACGGACTTTCCCTCGCGGCCGAGGAGCTGTTTTTT. V gene TRBV7-2 combines with J gene TRBJ2-2; D is possibly TRBD2 (5 bases). This CDR3 contains 17 residues. Germline values: CDR1 SGHTA, CDR2 FQGNSA. V was pared by 4 bases and J by 10 bases, with 25 bases between.

The chain employs TRBV7-9 and TRBJ2-3; weak D call: TRBD1 (6 bases). Germline V gives CDR1 SEHNR, CDR2 FQNEAQ (reference sequence). Trimming took off 5 bases at V and 0 bases at J, with 15 bases between the two ends. CDR3 size: 16 residues. The CDR3 nucleotides read TGTGCCAGCAGCATGTACAGGGTAGGAAGCACAGATACGCAGTATTTT. Its protein is CASSMYRVGSTDTQYF.

The rearrangement links TRBV4-1 to TRBJ2-2; TRBD2 aligns across 9 bases. V gave up 0 bases and J gave up 7 bases; unmatched junction bases: 9. This CDR3 spans 17 amino acids. From germline, CDR1 is MGHRA and CDR2 YSYEKL. This chain's CDR3 is CASSQDWSGGFNGELFF. In nucleotides, the CDR3 is TGCGCCAGCAGCCAAGATTGGAGCGGGGGGTTCAACGGGGAGCTGTTTTTT.

The chain combines TRBV27 with TRBJ1-6; 7 bases agree with TRBD1. The CDR3 extends over 16 amino acids. Germline V lookup: CDR1 MNHEY, CDR2 SMNVEV (reference sequence). V trimming: 7 bases; J trimming: 6 bases; junction bases outside the gene matches: 12. The CDR3, as DNA: TGTGCCAGCACCCAGACAGGGAGCGTGAGTAATTCACCCCTCCACTTT. It codes for CASTQTGSVSNSPLHF.

The chain carries TRBV5-4 and TRBJ2-7; D may be TRBD1 (6 bases). V shed 2 bases and J shed 2 bases, with 11 bases lying between them. The CDR3 covers 14 residues. Per the germline V gene, CDR1 is SGHNT and CDR2 is YYREEE (reference sequence). CDR3 sequence: CASSFGQPPYEQYF. Written as DNA, the CDR3 is TGTGCCAGCAGCTTCGGACAGCCCCCCTACGAGCAGTACTTC.